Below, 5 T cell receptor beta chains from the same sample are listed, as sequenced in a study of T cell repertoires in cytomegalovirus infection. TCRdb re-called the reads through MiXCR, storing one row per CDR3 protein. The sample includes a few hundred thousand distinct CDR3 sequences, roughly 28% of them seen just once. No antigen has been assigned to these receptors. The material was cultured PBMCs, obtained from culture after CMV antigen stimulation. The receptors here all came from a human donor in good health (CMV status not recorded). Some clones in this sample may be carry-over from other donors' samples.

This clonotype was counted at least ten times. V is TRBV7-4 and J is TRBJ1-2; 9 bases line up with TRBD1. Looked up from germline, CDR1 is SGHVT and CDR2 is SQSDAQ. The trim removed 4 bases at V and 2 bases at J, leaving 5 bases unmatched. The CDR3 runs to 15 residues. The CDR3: CASSSVDRGNYGYTF. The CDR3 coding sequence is TGTGCCAGCAGCTCAGTCGACAGGGGGAACTATGGCTACACCTTC.

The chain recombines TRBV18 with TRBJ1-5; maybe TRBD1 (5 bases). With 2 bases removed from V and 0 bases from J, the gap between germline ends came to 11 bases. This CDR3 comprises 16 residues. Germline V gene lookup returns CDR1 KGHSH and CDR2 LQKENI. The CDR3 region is CASSPGAVGSNQPQHF. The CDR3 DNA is TGTGCCAGCTCACCAGGGGCGGTTGGTAGCAATCAGCCCCAGCATTTT.

In nucleotides, the CDR3 is TGCGCCAGCAGCTCCAAAGCGGGAGGCTCCTACAATGAGCAGTTCTTC. Translated, it gives CASSSKAGGSYNEQFF. This chain joins TRBV5-1 and TRBJ2-1; 9 nucleotides agree with TRBD2. This CDR3 is built from 16 residues. Germline V gene data show CDR1 as SGHRS and CDR2 as YFSETQ. Trimming removed 3 bases from V and 0 bases from J; junction bases left unmatched: 4.

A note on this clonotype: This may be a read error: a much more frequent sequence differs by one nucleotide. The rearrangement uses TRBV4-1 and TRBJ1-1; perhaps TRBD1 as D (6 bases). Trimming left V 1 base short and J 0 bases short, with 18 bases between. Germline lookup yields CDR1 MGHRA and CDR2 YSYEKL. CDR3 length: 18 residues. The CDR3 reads CASSQAGLGHDLNTEAFF. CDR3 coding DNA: TGCGCCAGCAGCCAAGCAGGTCTGGGACACGACTTGAACACTGAAGCTTTCTTT.

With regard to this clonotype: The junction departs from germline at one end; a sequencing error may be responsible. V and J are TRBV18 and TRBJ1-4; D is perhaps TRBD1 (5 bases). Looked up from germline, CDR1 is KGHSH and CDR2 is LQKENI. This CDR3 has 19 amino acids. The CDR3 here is CASSPPPQGASRIGEKLFF. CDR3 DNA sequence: TGTGCCAGCTCGCCACCCCCCCAGGGCGCATCAAGGATTGGTGAAAAACTGTTTTTT.